This T cell receptor beta chain was recorded in a study of shared clonotypes between healthy human individuals. Trimming took off 7 bases at V and 1 base at J, with 19 bases between the two ends. The V gene's germline CDR1 is SGHTA and CDR2 FQGNSA. This CDR3 region has 16 residues. Libraries were prepared by immunoSEQ multiplex PCR; TCRdb keeps only in-frame clonotypes and omits some of them. Of nearly 1,000,000 clones in the sample, 76% are singletons; the top ten hold roughly 1.5%. The material sequenced was memory CD4+ T cells sorted from blood. Sample subset: CD45RA-negative fraction. This TCR was sampled from a man between 18 and 29 years old in good health. The chain recombines TRBV7-2 with TRBJ1-1, with D maybe TRBD1 (5 bases). CDR3 DNA sequence: TGTGCCAGCACCCAAGAGGGTCGGGGGACGAACACTGAAGCTTTCTTT. It codes for CASTQEGRGTNTEAFF. Complete variable domain (other parts from reference TRBV7-2 and TRBJ1-1): GAGVSQSPSNKVTEKGKDVELRCDPISGHTALYWYRQSLGQGLEFLIYFQGNSAPDKSGLPSDRFSAERTGGSVSTLTIQRTQQEDSAVYLCASTQEGRGTNTEAFFGQGTRLTVV.